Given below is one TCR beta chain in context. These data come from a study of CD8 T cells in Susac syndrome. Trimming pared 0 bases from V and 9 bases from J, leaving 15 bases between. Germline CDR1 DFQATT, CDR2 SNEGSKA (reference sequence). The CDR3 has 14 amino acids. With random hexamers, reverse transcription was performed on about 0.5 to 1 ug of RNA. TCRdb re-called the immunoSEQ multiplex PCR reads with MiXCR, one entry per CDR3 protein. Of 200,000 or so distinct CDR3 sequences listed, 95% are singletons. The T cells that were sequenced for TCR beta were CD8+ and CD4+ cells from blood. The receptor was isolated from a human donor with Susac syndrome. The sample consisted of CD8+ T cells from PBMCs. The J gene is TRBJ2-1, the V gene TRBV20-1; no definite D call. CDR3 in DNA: TGCAGTGCTAGAGACTTCCGGTCGTATCGTGAGCAGTTCTTC. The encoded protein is CSARDFRSYREQFF.